These 9 T cell receptor beta chains originate from one sample sequenced in a study of blood T cell repertoires in acute mononucleosis. Using immunoSEQ multiplex PCR, the repertoire was profiled, and TCRdb retains in-frame clones only, with some absent. The sample contains 6,000 to 8,500 clones, 25% to 30% of which appear only once. As for time point: acute infectious mononucleosis, at clinical presentation within 2 weeks of symptom onset (visit 1). Material: EBV YVL epitope tetramer+ CD8+ T cells sorted from PBMCs, obtained during acute infectious mononucleosis. Subset denoted: CD8 T cells binding a tetramer with EBV BRLF1 109-117 peptide (YVL-BR). These receptors were collected from a young woman with infectious mononucleosis caused by EBV.

In this sample, this clone turned up once. This likely came from a read error, as a far larger clone is one base away. This chain links TRBV7-2 with TRBJ2-7, with 16 bases identical to TRBD2. V dropped 5 bases and J dropped 11; count of bases not matched to a gene: 9. CDR3 size: 15 residues. Germline V gene lookup returns CDR1 SGHTA and CDR2 FQGNSA. As DNA, the CDR3 is TGTGCCAGCAGCCCCGACGCGGGACTAGCGGGGGGGAAGTACTTC. Residues: CASSPDAGLAGGKYF.

V is TRBV4-2 and J is TRBJ2-3; TRBD2 might be the D (6 bases). This CDR3 is built from 13 residues. V lost 5 bases, J lost 6 bases, and 12 bases lay in between. The germline CDR1 and CDR2 sequences are LGHNA and YNFKEQ. CDR3 amino acids: CASSLLAGDTQYF. As DNA, the CDR3 is TGTGCCAGCAGCTTACTAGCTGGGGATACGCAGTATTTT.

Judged by abundance, this clone is medium-sized (0.01 to 0.1%). The sample holds other DNA sequences that translate to the same CDR3. J is TRBJ2-1 and V is TRBV5-1; D might be TRBD2 (5 bases). V lost 0 bases to trimming and J lost 10 bases, with 11 bases between them. This CDR3 is built from 13 residues. The germline V gene encodes CDR1 SGHRS and CDR2 YFSETQ. The CDR3 region has the DNA TGCGCCAGCAGCTTGGCTGGATCGGGAGAGCAGTTCTTC. Protein sequence: CASSLAGSGEQFF.

The gene calls are TRBV28 and TRBJ2-3; D is uncertain. Trimming stripped 9 bases from V and 6 bases from J, with 10 bases between. The CDR3 totals 11 residues. Germline V gene lookup returns CDR1 MDHEN and CDR2 SYDVKM. For the CDR3, the DNA is TGTGCCAGTTTATACAGTGATACGCAGTATTTT. Protein product: CASLYSDTQYF.

This clone was detected a few times. Distinct nucleotide sequences in the sample also encode this CDR3. The genes are TRBV6-5 and TRBJ2-5, with 7 bases that match TRBD1. Trimming cost V 4 bases and J 4 bases; bases outside gene matches: 9. The germline V gene encodes CDR1 MNHEY and CDR2 SVGAGI. The CDR3 contains 15 residues. The CDR3 sequence: CASSFLTGSGETQYF. The CDR3 coding sequence is TGTGCCAGCAGTTTCTTGACAGGGAGTGGAGAGACCCAGTACTTC.

Comments on this clone: The junction departs from germline at one end; a sequencing error may be responsible. Other DNA variants within this sample encode the same CDR3. V usage is TRBV5-1 and J usage is TRBJ2-1; 9 nucleotides match TRBD2. This CDR3 region has 15 residues. Per germline, CDR1 SGHRS and CDR2 YFSETQ. For the CDR3, the DNA is TGTGCCAGCAGCTTGGGCGGGAGGGGGCACAATGAGCAGTTCTTC. It codes for CASSLGGRGHNEQFF. Complete variable domain (other parts from reference TRBV5-1 and TRBJ2-1): KAGVTQTPRYLIKTRGQQVTLSCSPISGHRSVSWYQQTPGQGLQFLFEYFSETQRNKGNFPGRFSGRQFSNSRSEMNVSTLELGDSALYLCASSLGGRGHNEQFFGPGTRLTVL.

On this clone itself: This probably arose from a read error, given a far larger clone one base away. The chain recombines TRBV6-5 with TRBJ2-1; 8 bases are shared with TRBD2. From germline, CDR1 is MNHEY and CDR2 SVGAGI. This CDR3 is built from 15 residues. CDR3 loop: CARRPLLGGAMEQFF. The CDR3, as DNA: TGTGCCCGCAGACCCCTCCTCGGGGGGGCCATGGAGCAGTTCTTC.

A word on this clone: With a far larger clone one base away, a read error is the likely cause. This CDR3 is also generated by other DNA sequences in the sample. The chain carries TRBV25-1 and TRBJ2-7; TRBD1 might be the D (6 bases). The CDR3 is made up of 13 amino acids. Deletions cut 5 bases from V and 0 bases from J, with 8 bases between. Germline V CDR1 and CDR2: MGHDK, SYGVNS. The CDR3 protein is CASSWTASYEQYF. For the CDR3, the DNA is TGTGCCAGCAGTTGGACAGCCTCCTACGAGCAGTACTTC.

Regarding this clone: No DNA is shown, since the ends of the CDR3 on it are uncertain; the CDR3 is the one TCRdb lists. The chain links TRBV28 to TRBJ2-2; no DNA check was done on the table's D call, TRBD2. The CDR3 extends over 14 residues, inclusive of both ends. Germline CDR1 reads MDHEN; CDR2 reads SYDVKM. CDR3 protein: CASRRSYTGELFFF.